Listed below are T cell receptor beta chains from one sample, sequenced in a study of vaccination and CD4 T cells after COVID-19. MiXCR, applied by TCRdb to the PCR reads, yields one record per CDR3 protein. The data contain approximately 18,000 distinct CDR3 sequences, just under 30% of them singletons. No antigen has been identified for these receptors. The sequencing input was cultured CD4+ T cells from blood. Receptors were obtained from a human donor with COVID-19. The CDR3 runs from the conserved cysteine through the conserved F or W. A D gene is named only where the DNA matches it firmly. Size is omitted from some rows. Given values are once, few, many or a class for expanded clones.

j_gene | v_gene | abundance | d_gene | CDR3nt | CDR3aa
TRBJ1-1 | TRBV2 | - | - | TGTGCCAGCCGGGAGGATACTGAAGCTTTCTTT | CASREDTEAFF
TRBJ1-4 | TRBV6-2/TRBV6-3 | - | TRBD1 | TGTGCCAGCAGTCCCACCGGGACAGGGTATGAAAAACTGTTTTTT | CASSPTGTGYEKLFF
TRBJ2-2 | TRBV7-3 | few | - | TGTGCCAGCAGCTTGGGCTACGACGGGGAGCTGTTTTTT | CASSLGYDGELFF
TRBJ1-6 | TRBV10-3 | few | - | TGTGCCATCACCGCTGGCGCAGGGTTCAATTCACCCCTCCACTTT | CAITAGAGFNSPLHF
TRBJ2-3 | TRBV2 | few | - | TGTGCCAGCTCCGGGACCCCCGAGCCCACAGATACGCAGTATTTT | CASSGTPEPTDTQYF
TRBJ2-3 | TRBV6-2/TRBV6-3 | - | - | TGTGCCAGCAGCCAGGGGCTGGGAACAACTAGCACAGATACGCAGTATTTT | CASSQGLGTTSTDTQYF
TRBJ1-1 | TRBV25-1 | few | TRBD1 | TGTGCCAGCAGTGGACAGGGTTTTGGTGAAGCTTTCTTT | CASSGQGFGEAFF
TRBJ1-6 | TRBV20-1 | - | TRBD1 | TGCAGTGCTAGAGAGGTAGGGGGACAGGGCGTTTCACCCCTCCACTTT | CSAREVGGQGVSPLHF
TRBJ2-5 | TRBV7-6 | few | - | TGTGCCAGCAGCTTAGCTAGCCACACACCCCAAGAGACCCAGTACTTC | CASSLASHTPQETQYF
TRBJ2-7 | TRBV5-1 | few | TRBD1 | TGCGCCAGCAGCTTGACGGGACAGGCCTACGAGCAGTACTTC | CASSLTGQAYEQYF
TRBJ2-1 | TRBV28 | - | TRBD2 | TGTGCCAGCAGTCGGGGGGACCTTGAGCAGTTCTTC | CASSRGDLEQFF
TRBJ2-3 | TRBV20-1 | - | - | TGCAGTGCCCGGGAAACCACAGATACGCAGTATTTT | CSARETTDTQYF
TRBJ2-7 | TRBV14 | few | TRBD1 | TGTGCCAGCAGCCTCCCCGGGACAGGGGCTAGGGAGCAGTACTTC | CASSLPGTGAREQYF
TRBJ2-1 | TRBV20-1 | few | - | TGCAGTGCTCGGTTGTGGGGGGCCTACAATGAGCAGTTCTTC | CSARLWGAYNEQFF
TRBJ2-3 | TRBV6-2/TRBV6-3 | - | - | TGTGCCAGCAGTTACGCCCGAGTCGCGTCCCAGGGGGATACGCAGTATTTT | CASSYARVASQGDTQYF
TRBJ2-5 | TRBV7-6 | - | TRBD1 | TGTGCCAGCAGTCCCCCTGACAGGGTTCTCCCGTACCAAGAGACCCAGTACTTC | CASSPPDRVLPYQETQYF
TRBJ2-7 | TRBV20-1 | - | TRBD1 | TGCAGTGCTATTACCCTGGACAGGGGCAACGAGCAGTACTTC | CSAITLDRGNEQYF
TRBJ1-1 | TRBV25-1 | few | - | TGTGCCAGCAGTGAATGGCAGGGGAACACTGAAGCTTTCTTT | CASSEWQGNTEAFF
TRBJ2-5 | TRBV24-1 | - | - | TGTGCCACCTCATCAAGGGCTCAAGAGACCCAGTACTTC | CATSSRAQETQYF
TRBJ2-3 | TRBV6-2/TRBV6-3 | few | - | TGTGCCAGCTCGCTGGACGTCTCAGCAAGCACAGATACGCAGTATTTT | CASSLDVSASTDTQYF
TRBJ1-1 | TRBV30 | few | - | TGTGCCTGGAGTCAGACGGGCGGGCGTGAAGCTTTCTTT | CAWSQTGGREAFF
TRBJ2-2 | TRBV6-1 | few | - | TGTGCCAGCAGTAAAACCACCGGGGAGCTGTTTTTT | CASSKTTGELFF
TRBJ1-3 | TRBV20-1 | - | - | TGCAGTGCTATCAGGGGCGCCCCAAACACCATATATTTT | CSAIRGAPNTIYF
TRBJ2-3 | TRBV7-2 | few | - | TGTGCCAGCAGCTCTCGAGATACGCAGTATTTT | CASSSRDTQYF
TRBJ1-5 | TRBV18 | - | TRBD1 | TGTGCCAGCTCACCGGGACAGGGGAGTAATCAGCCCCAGCATTTT | CASSPGQGSNQPQHF
TRBJ2-7 | TRBV20-1 | - | TRBD1 | TGCAGTGCTAGACCGGGACAGGGGCTTTTCGAGCAGTACTTC | CSARPGQGLFEQYF
TRBJ2-3 | TRBV7-3 | - | - | TGTGCCAGCAGCTTAACGCCCCGCACAGATACGCAGTATTTT | CASSLTPRTDTQYF
TRBJ1-5 | TRBV12-3/TRBV12-4 | - | - | TGTGCCAGCAGTTCCCCCGGGACCGCCAGTCAGCCCCAGCATTTT | CASSSPGTASQPQHF
TRBJ2-7 | TRBV5-1 | - | - | TGCGCCAGCGGCCTGGAATGGGCCTACGAGCAGTACTTC | CASGLEWAYEQYF
TRBJ1-1 | TRBV28 | - | TRBD1 | TGTGCCAGCAGCACTCTGACAGGGGAGACTGAAGCTTTCTTT | CASSTLTGETEAFF
TRBJ2-5 | TRBV18 | - | TRBD2 | TGTGCCAGCTCACCCGGACTAGCGGGGGCCGGGGGGACCCAGTACTTC | CASSPGLAGAGGTQYF
TRBJ2-2 | TRBV7-6 | few | TRBD1 | TGTGCCAGCAGCCGACCGGGGGGGACAGGGGGGCCCGGGGAGCTGTTTTTT | CASSRPGGTGGPGELFF
TRBJ2-7 | TRBV11-2 | - | - | TGTGCCAGCAGCTTAGCTGTTGGGGGCCACGAGCAGTACTTC | CASSLAVGGHEQYF
TRBJ1-1 | TRBV29-1 | - | - | TGCAGCGGACAGAAGAACACTGAAGCTTTCTTT | CSGQKNTEAFF
TRBJ1-1 | TRBV6-1 | - | TRBD1 | TGTGCCAGCAGTGCCCGAAGGGACCGGACAGGGATGAACACTGAAGCTTTCTTT | CASSARRDRTGMNTEAFF
TRBJ2-1 | TRBV20-1 | - | TRBD2 | TGCAGTGCTTACACCGGGACTAGCGGGGCTAGGCAGTTCTTC | CSAYTGTSGARQFF
TRBJ2-3 | TRBV11-2 | - | - | TGTGCCAGCAGCTTAGGAGTGGTGGTGTCAGAAGATACGCAGTATTTT | CASSLGVVVSEDTQYF
TRBJ2-7 | TRBV5-1 | few | - | TGCGCCAGCAGCTTGGATGCAGGGGTGGGCTACGAGCAGTACTTC | CASSLDAGVGYEQYF
TRBJ1-1 | TRBV7-9 | few | - | TGTGCCAGCAGCCCCACGAGACAGCGACTGAACACTGAAGCTTTCTTT | CASSPTRQRLNTEAFF
TRBJ1-3 | TRBV7-9 | medium-sized | - | TGTGCCAGCAGCAACCCCGGGGGGATCTCTGGAAACACCATATATTTT | CASSNPGGISGNTIYF
TRBJ2-7 | TRBV18 | once | - | TGTGCCAGCTCCTCCGGGGTTGACTCCTACGAGCAGTACTTC | CASSSGVDSYEQYF
TRBJ1-5 | TRBV2 | - | - | TGTGCCAGCAGTCCTACAGGGTTCAATCAGCCCCAGCATTTT | CASSPTGFNQPQHF
TRBJ1-2 | TRBV12-3/TRBV12-4 | few | - | TGTGCCAGCTTCAAGTACAGGGTGGATGGCTACACCTTC | CASFKYRVDGYTF
TRBJ2-5 | TRBV29-1 | - | - | TGCAGCGTTGACGGCCGGATAGGGAAGACCCAGTACTTC | CSVDGRIGKTQYF
TRBJ2-3 | TRBV6-1 | - | - | TGTGCCAGCAGTGTAGCACAGGGCGCGGATACGCAGTATTTT | CASSVAQGADTQYF
TRBJ2-1 | TRBV28 | - | - | TGTGCCAGCAGTTTTACTTCCCCGGGAAAATTATACAATGAGCAGTTCTTC | CASSFTSPGKLYNEQFF
TRBJ2-7 | TRBV6-5 | - | - | TGTGCCAGCAGTTACTCGGGGGCCCCCGAGCAGTACTTC | CASSYSGAPEQYF
TRBJ2-5 | TRBV30 | - | TRBD2 | TGTGCCTGGAGTGTCGGCGGGGGGCAAGAGACCCAGTACTTC | CAWSVGGGQETQYF
TRBJ2-1 | TRBV24-1 | few | TRBD1 | TGTGCCACCAGTGACACGACAGGGTTTGAGCAGTTCTTC | CATSDTTGFEQFF
TRBJ1-1 | TRBV6-5 | few | - | TGTGCCAGCAGTTATTACACTGAAGCTTTCTTT | CASSYYTEAFF
TRBJ2-5 | TRBV20-1 | few | - | TGCAGTGCTCGAGGGGCGGGGAAGGTGGGCCAAGAGACCCAGTACTTC | CSARGAGKVGQETQYF
TRBJ2-7 | TRBV20-1 | - | - | TGCAGTGCTCCTTCCGACGTGATTTACGAGCAGTACTTC | CSAPSDVIYEQYF
TRBJ1-5 | TRBV28 | - | - | TGTGCCAGTACGTATAGCAATCAGCCCCAGCATTTT | CASTYSNQPQHF
TRBJ1-5 | TRBV6-1 | - | - | TGTGCCAGCAGTGAAGGTGGGGGTAGAGATCAGCCCCAGCATTTT | CASSEGGGRDQPQHF
TRBJ1-2 | TRBV29-1 | once | TRBD1 | TGCAGCGTTGAGTCAGGGGGCGGCGGCTACACCTTC | CSVESGGGGYTF
TRBJ2-7 | TRBV6-5 | - | - | TGTGCCAGCAGTTACTCGACAAAACCCTACGAGCAGTACTTC | CASSYSTKPYEQYF
TRBJ1-6 | TRBV27 | few | - | TGTGCCAGCAGTCCATCCGGAGGCTATAATTCACCCCTCCACTTT | CASSPSGGYNSPLHF
TRBJ2-4 | TRBV19 | few | TRBD1 | TGTGCCAGTCGACGTCAGACAGGGGCCAACATTCAGTACTTC | CASRRQTGANIQYF
TRBJ1-6 | TRBV7-2 | few | - | TGTGCCAGCAGCTTAGAAGGGGATGACAATTCACCCCTCCACTTT | CASSLEGDDNSPLHF
TRBJ1-5 | TRBV20-1 | - | - | TGCAGTGCTAGAGATTCAGGGAGACAGCGGAATAACAATCAGCCCCAGCATTTT | CSARDSGRQRNNNQPQHF